The sequence of this TCR beta chain was determined in a study of cytomegalovirus exposure and HLA in healthy donors. Concerning this clone: Antigen: not known.

PCR employed 60 Vbeta and 13 Jbeta primers. Method: immunoSEQ multiplex PCR; TCRdb's copy keeps in-frame clones and lacks some. The sample comprises roughly 190,000 clones, about 80% of which are singletons, and approximately 1.1% rests with the top ten. V shed 5 bases, J shed 8 bases, and the junction held 4 bases outside the gene matches. The CDR3 has 13 amino acids. Germline V gene data show CDR1 as SGHAT and CDR2 as FQNNGV. Points from the study as a whole: Highly shared sequence variants in one cluster were likely a sequencing artifact.

This TCR came from a woman in her thirties or forties in good health and CMV-seronegative. The specimen was PBMCs. The chain couples TRBV11-2 to TRBJ2-1; 9 bases are a match to TRBD1. CDR3 in DNA: TGTGCCAGCAGCCCCCGGGACAGGGATGAGCAGTTCTTC. This gives the protein CASSPRDRDEQFF.